This TCR beta chain was retrieved from a study of OX40 agonist ivuxolimab in advanced cancers. Study overall: Of mixed ages from about 20 to 80 and averaging around 60 years, the group was over 80% male. Two patients with cutaneous melanoma and one with hepatocellular carcinoma, three in total, showed partial responses. Of the participants, approximately 38% had some prior anti-PD-1, anti-PD-L1 or anti-CTLA-4 therapy, which was allowed.

Here immunoSEQ multiplex PCR was the method, and the copy in TCRdb shows in-frame clones only, minus some. The sample lists about 83,000 clones, roughly nine tenths occurring once. Study outcomes and limitations: Specificity for antigen went undetermined in the expanded peripheral T cells.

This clone was counted between two and nine times. Its antigen is currently unknown. The V end was cut by 2 bases, the J end by 8 bases, with 7 bases between. CDR3 length: 12 residues. Germline-derived CDR1 and CDR2 are LNHDA and SQIVND (reference sequence). This receptor was identified in an adult with an advanced solid tumor such as melanoma, head and neck, liver or kidney cancer. The genes are TRBV19 and TRBJ2-1; D is unclear. Source: CD4+ or CD8+ T cells sorted from blood, taken in a trial of the OX40 agonist ivuxolimab. CDR3 DNA sequence: TGTGCCAGTAGTATAACAGTCGATGAGCAGTTCTTC. It yields the protein CASSITVDEQFF.